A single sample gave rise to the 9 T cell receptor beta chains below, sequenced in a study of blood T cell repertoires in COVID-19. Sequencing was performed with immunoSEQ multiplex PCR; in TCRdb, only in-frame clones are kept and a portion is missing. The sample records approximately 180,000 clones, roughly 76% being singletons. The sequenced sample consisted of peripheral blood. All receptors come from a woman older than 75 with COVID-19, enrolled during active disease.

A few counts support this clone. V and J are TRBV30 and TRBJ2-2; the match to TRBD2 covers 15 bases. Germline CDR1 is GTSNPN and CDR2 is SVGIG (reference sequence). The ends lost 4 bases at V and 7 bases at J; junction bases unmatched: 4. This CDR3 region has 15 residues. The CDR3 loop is CAWTRTSGGVGELFF. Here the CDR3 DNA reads TGTGCCTGGACACGGACTAGCGGGGGGGTCGGGGAGCTGTTTTTT.

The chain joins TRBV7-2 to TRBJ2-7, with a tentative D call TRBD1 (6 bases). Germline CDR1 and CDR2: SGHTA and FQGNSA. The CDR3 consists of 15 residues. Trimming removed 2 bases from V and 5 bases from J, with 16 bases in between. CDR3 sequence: CASSLSGLGAHEQYF. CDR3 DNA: TGTGCCAGCAGCTTAAGTGGACTGGGGGCCCACGAGCAGTACTTC.

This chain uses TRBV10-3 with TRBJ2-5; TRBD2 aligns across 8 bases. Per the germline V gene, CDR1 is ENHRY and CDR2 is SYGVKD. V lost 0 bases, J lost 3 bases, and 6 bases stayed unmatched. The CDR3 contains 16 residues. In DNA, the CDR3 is TGTGCCATCAGTGAGTCGTCCGGGACTAGAGAAGAGACCCAGTACTTC. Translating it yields CAISESSGTREETQYF.

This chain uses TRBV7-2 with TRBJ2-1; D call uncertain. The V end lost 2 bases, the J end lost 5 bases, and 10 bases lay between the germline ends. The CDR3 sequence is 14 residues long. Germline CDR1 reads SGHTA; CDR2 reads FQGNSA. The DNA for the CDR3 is TGTGCCAGCAGCTTATTCCCGGGTCACAATGAGCAGTTCTTC. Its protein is CASSLFPGHNEQFF.

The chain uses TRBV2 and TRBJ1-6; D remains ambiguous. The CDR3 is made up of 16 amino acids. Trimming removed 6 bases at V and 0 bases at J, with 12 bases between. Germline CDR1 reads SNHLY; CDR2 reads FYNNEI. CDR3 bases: TGTGCCAGCAGCGCCGACGGGAGCTCCTATAATTCACCCCTCCACTTT. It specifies CASSADGSSYNSPLHF.

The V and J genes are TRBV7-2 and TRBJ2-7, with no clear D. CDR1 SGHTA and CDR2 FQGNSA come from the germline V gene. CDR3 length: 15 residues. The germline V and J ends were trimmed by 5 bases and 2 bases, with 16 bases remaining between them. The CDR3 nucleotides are TGTGCCAGCAGCGCTCGAGGAAACGAGGCCTACGAGCAGTACTTC. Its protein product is CASSARGNEAYEQYF.

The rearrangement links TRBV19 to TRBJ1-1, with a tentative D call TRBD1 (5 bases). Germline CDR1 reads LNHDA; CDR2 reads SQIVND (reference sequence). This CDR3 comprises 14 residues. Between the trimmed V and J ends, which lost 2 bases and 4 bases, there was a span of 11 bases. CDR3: CASSIPGLGTEAFF. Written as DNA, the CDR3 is TGTGCCAGTAGTATACCAGGGCTTGGCACTGAAGCTTTCTTT. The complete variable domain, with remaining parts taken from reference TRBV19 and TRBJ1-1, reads DGGITQSPKYLFRKEGQNVTLSCEQNLNHDAMYWYRQDPGQGLRLIYYSQIVNDFQKGDIAEGYSVSREKKESFPLTVTSAQKNPTAFYLCASSIPGLGTEAFFGQGTRLTVV.

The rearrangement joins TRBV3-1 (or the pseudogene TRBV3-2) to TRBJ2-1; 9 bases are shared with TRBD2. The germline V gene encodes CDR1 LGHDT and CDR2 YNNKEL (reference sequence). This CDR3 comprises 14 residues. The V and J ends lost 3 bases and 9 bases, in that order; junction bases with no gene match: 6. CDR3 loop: CASSHRGLAGEQFF. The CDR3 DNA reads TGTGCCAGCAGCCACCGGGGACTAGCCGGTGAGCAGTTCTTC.

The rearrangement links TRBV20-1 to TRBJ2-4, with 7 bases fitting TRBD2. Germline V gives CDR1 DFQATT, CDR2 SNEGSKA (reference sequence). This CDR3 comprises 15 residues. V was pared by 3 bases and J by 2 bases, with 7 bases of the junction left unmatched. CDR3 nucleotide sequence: TGCAGTGCTAGTAAGCCGGGAGGCACCAAAAACATTCAGTACTTC. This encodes CSASKPGGTKNIQYF.